The following is a T cell receptor beta chain sequence with its context. What it binds is not known. The data stem from a study of OX40 agonist ivuxolimab in advanced cancers. Study context: Three patients, one with hepatocellular carcinoma and two with cutaneous melanoma, achieved partial responses.

Assay: immunoSEQ multiplex PCR; the TCRdb copy retains only in-frame clones and omits some. This sample carries approximately 50,000 clones, approximately 80% of them seen once, and the ten largest clones take about 3.9%. Patients who had autoimmune disease history or got systemic immunosuppression were left out. Findings and limits, study-wide: Antigens targeted by the expanded peripheral T cells were not determined. Compared with others, partial responders at 0.1-3.0 mg/kg displayed clonal expansion among the lowest.

The specimen comprised CD4+ or CD8+ T cells sorted from blood, sampled in a trial of the OX40 agonist ivuxolimab. The TCR comes from an adult with an advanced solid tumor such as melanoma, head and neck, liver or kidney cancer.

The CDR3 is CASSYIGSSGNTIYF. CDR3 nucleotide sequence: TGTGCCAGCAGTTACATAGGGAGCTCTGGAAACACCATATATTTT. The J gene is TRBJ1-3, the V gene TRBV6-6; D ambiguous. The CDR3 length is 15 residues. V was pared by 2 bases and J by 0 bases, with 8 bases between. Germline V lookup: CDR1 MNHNY, CDR2 SVGAGI (reference sequence).